This T cell receptor beta chain was captured in a study of radiation and T cells in renal cell carcinoma. Study background: Nephrectomy followed 15 Gy stereotactic body radiation by 4 weeks.

Stated time point: baseline pretreatment blood. Treatment noted: 15 Gy SBRT to primary tumor, nephrectomy 4 weeks later. Serial blood draws occurred at baseline and 2 and 4 weeks post-SBRT. Clear cell pathology was present in this patient's renal cell carcinoma. The CDR3 is 13 amino acids. Per the germline V gene, CDR1 is SEHNR and CDR2 is FQNEAQ (reference sequence). The V gene lost 2 bases and the J gene lost 11 bases, with 15 bases spanning the gap. The assay was immunoSEQ multiplex PCR, and TCRdb's table has in-frame clones only and misses some. The sample includes 130,000 or so clones, roughly 88% seen only once; the top ten take around 11%.

The rearrangement joins TRBV7-9 to TRBJ1-1; D uncertain. The material was blood, obtained from a patient whose treatment included radiotherapy and nephrectomy. The sequence derives from a woman aged 50 to 60 with renal cell carcinoma. CDR3 nucleotide sequence: TGTGCCAGCAGCTTAAGGGCAGCCTCGAGCGCTTTCTTT. The encoded protein is CASSLRAASSAFF.